The present TCR beta chain was sequenced within a study of control samples from healthy donors and cancer patients. The germline gives CDR1 SGHRS, CDR2 YFSETQ. The trim removed 4 bases at V and 5 bases at J, leaving 12 bases unmatched. The CDR3 has 16 amino acids. Assay: immunoSEQ multiplex PCR; the TCRdb copy retains only in-frame clones and omits some. The data show about 63,000 clones, around 87% seen once. This clone is a singleton in its sample. This chain connects TRBV5-1 to TRBJ2-1, with TRBD2 matching over 7 bases. The specimen was PBMCs. The sequence was obtained from a woman aged 60-70 years with lung cancer. Here the CDR3 reads CASSPLKGRENNEQFF. CDR3 coding DNA: TGCGCCAGCAGCCCGTTGAAGGGGAGGGAGAACAATGAGCAGTTCTTC.